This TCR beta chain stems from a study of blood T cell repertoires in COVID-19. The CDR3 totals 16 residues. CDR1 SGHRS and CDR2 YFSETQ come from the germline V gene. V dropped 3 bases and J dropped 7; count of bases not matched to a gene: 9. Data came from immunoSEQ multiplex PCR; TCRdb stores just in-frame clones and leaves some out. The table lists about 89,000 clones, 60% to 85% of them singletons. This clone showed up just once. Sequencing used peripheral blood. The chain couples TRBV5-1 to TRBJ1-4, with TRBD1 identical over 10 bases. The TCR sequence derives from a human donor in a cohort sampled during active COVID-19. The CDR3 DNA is TGCGCCAGCAGCTGGGGGGACAGGGGAGGAGGTGAAAAACTGTTTTTT. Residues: CASSWGDRGGGEKLFF.